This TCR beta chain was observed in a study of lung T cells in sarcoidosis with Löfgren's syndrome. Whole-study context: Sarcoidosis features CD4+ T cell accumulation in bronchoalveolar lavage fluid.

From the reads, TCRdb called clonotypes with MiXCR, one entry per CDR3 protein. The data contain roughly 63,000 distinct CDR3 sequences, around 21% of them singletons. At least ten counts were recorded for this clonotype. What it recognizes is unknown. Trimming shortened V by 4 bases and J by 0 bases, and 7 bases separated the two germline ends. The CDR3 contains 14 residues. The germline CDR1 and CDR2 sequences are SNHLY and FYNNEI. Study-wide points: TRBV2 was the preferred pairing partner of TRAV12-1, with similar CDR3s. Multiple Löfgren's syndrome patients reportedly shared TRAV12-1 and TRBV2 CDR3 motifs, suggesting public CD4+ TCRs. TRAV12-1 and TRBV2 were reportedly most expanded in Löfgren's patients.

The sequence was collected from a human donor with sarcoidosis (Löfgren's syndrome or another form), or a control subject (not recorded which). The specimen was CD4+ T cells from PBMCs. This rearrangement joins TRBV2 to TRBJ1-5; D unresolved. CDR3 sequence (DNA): TGTGCCAGCAGTGTTGCCGGTAGCAATCAGCCCCAGCATTTT. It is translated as CASSVAGSNQPQHF.